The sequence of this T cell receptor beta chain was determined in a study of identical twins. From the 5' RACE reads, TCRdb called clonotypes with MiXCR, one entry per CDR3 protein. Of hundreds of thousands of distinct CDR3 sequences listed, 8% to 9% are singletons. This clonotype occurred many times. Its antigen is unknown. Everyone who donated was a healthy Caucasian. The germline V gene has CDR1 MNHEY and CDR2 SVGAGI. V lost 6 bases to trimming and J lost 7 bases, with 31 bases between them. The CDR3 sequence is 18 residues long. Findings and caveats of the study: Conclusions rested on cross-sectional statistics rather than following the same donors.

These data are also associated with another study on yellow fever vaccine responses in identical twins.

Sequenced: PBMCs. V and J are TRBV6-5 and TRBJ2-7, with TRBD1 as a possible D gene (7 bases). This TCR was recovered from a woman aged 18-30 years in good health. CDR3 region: CASSRTVQGGSFGVEQYF. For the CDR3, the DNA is TGTGCCAGCAGCAGGACGGTGCAGGGGGGTTCGTTCGGGGTTGAGCAGTACTTC.